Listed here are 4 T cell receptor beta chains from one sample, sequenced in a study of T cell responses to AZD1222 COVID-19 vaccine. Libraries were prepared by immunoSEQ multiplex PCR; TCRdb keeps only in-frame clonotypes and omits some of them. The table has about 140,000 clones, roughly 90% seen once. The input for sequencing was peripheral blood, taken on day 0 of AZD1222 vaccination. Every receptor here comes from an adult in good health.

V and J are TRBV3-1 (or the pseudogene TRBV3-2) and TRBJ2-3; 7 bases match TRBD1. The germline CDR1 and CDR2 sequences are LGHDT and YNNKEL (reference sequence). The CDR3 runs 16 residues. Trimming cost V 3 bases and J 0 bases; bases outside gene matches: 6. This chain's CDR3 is CASSHRQGPSTDTQYF. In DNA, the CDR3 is TGTGCCAGCAGCCATCGACAGGGACCTAGCACAGATACGCAGTATTTT.

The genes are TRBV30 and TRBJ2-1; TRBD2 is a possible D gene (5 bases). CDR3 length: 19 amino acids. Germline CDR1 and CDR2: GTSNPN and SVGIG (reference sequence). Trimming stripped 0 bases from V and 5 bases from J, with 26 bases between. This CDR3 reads CAWSVYEGIGPGVHNEQFF. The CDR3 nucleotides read TGTGCCTGGAGTGTATATGAGGGAATCGGTCCCGGAGTCCACAATGAGCAGTTCTTC.

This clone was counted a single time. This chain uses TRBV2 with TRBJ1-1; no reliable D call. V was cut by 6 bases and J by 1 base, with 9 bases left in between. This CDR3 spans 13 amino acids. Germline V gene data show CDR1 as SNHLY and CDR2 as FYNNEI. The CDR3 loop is CASRGEQNTEAFF. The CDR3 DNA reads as TGTGCCAGCAGGGGAGAGCAGAACACTGAAGCTTTCTTT.

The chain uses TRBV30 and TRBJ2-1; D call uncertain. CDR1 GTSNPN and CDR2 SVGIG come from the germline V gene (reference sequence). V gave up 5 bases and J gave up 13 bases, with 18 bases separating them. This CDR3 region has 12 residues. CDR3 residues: CAWEDFPRTQFF. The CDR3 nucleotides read TGTGCCTGGGAGGATTTTCCTCGGACCCAGTTCTTC. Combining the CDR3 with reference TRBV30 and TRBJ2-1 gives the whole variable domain SQTIHQWPATLVQPVGSPLSLECTVEGTSNPNLYWYRQAAGRGLQLLFYSVGIGQISSEVPQNLSASRPQDRQFILSSKKLLLSDSGFYLCAWEDFPRTQFFGPGTRLTVL.